The 18 T cell receptor beta chains below come from one sample, sequenced in a study of response to subunit inactivated influenza vaccine. TCRdb re-called the RT-PCR reads through MiXCR, storing one row per CDR3 protein. The sample carries approximately 250,000 distinct CDR3 sequences, 12% recorded once. Here the sequenced sample was non-naive T cells sorted from PBMCs, taken roughly 15 days before vaccination. These receptor sequences come from a man aged 50 or older who received an inactivated influenza vaccine.

The rearrangement uses TRBV2 and TRBJ2-5; TRBD2 might be the D (5 bases). Germline V lookup: CDR1 SNHLY, CDR2 FYNNEI. V dropped 8 bases and J dropped 3 bases, with 13 bases sitting between them. This CDR3 has 13 amino acids. In DNA, the CDR3 is TGTGCCAGCTGCGGGCCGCCAAAAGAGACCCAGTACTTC. It yields the protein CASCGPPKETQYF.

This clonotype was detected many times. The chain is built from TRBV7-8 and TRBJ1-6; maybe TRBD1 (5 bases). Trimming took off 0 bases at V and 0 bases at J, with 9 bases between the two ends. CDR1 SGHVS and CDR2 FQNEAQ come from the germline V gene. The CDR3 has 17 residues. For the CDR3, the DNA is TGTGCCAGCAGCTTAGCGGGGGTCCTCTCCTATAATTCACCCCTCCACTTT. It encodes CASSLAGVLSYNSPLHF.

A few counts support this clonotype. The rearrangement uses TRBV9 and TRBJ2-3; D is ambiguous. V lost 3 bases to trimming and J lost 2 bases, with 13 bases between them. Germline lookup yields CDR1 SGDLS and CDR2 YYNGEE. The CDR3 consists of 15 residues. The CDR3 sequence is CASSAQLSLTDTQYF. The CDR3 nucleotides read TGTGCCAGCAGCGCCCAGCTGAGCCTCACAGATACGCAGTATTTT.

This clonotype was detected many times. V is TRBV29-1 and J is TRBJ2-7; unclear D gene. The V and J ends lost 6 bases and 3 bases respectively, with 12 bases between them. The CDR3 has 12 amino acids. The germline gives CDR1 SQVTM, CDR2 ANQGSEA. Written as DNA, the CDR3 is TGCAGCGTCGGCGGAGCCGGCTACGAGCAGTACTTC. It is translated as CSVGGAGYEQYF.

V usage is TRBV7-2 and J usage is TRBJ1-3, with D hard to call. Germline-derived CDR1 and CDR2 are SGHTA and FQGNSA. The V and J ends lost 3 bases and 0 bases respectively, with 6 bases between them. The CDR3 has 14 amino acids. CDR3 sequence: CASSFGSSGNTIYF. In DNA form, the CDR3 reads TGTGCCAGCAGCTTCGGCAGCTCTGGAAACACCATATATTTT.

The rearrangement uses TRBV5-6 and TRBJ2-7, with TRBD1 matching 7 bases. V shed 0 bases, J shed 3 bases, and the junction held 3 bases outside the gene matches. Germline V gene data show CDR1 as SGHDT and CDR2 as YYEEEE. This CDR3 is built from 14 residues. The CDR3 sequence is CASSLVSGGYEQYF. The CDR3 DNA reads as TGTGCCAGCAGCTTGGTATCAGGGGGCTACGAGCAGTACTTC.

The rearrangement uses TRBV10-3 and TRBJ1-5; no clear D. CDR1 and CDR2 from the germline V gene are ENHRY and SYGVKD. CDR3 length: 13 residues. Between the trimmed V and J ends, which lost 2 bases and 0 bases, there was a span of 2 bases. The chain's CDR3 is CAISEDSNQPQHF. The CDR3 nucleotides read TGTGCCATCAGTGAGGATAGCAATCAGCCCCAGCATTTT.

This clonotype came up a few times. This chain joins TRBV7-9 and TRBJ2-1; 13 bases match TRBD2. Looked up from germline, CDR1 is SEHNR and CDR2 is FQNEAQ (reference sequence). V was pared by 5 bases and J by 5 bases, with 3 bases of the junction left unmatched. The CDR3 spans 15 residues. Written as DNA, the CDR3 is TGTGCCAGCAGCGGACTAGCGGGGGCCCACAATGAGCAGTTCTTC. Its protein is CASSGLAGAHNEQFF.

This clonotype showed up just a few times. This chain uses TRBV7-2 with TRBJ2-1; TRBD2 agrees at 11 bases. The length of the CDR3 is 15 residues. V was pared by 4 bases and J by 7 bases, with 6 bases of the junction left unmatched. Germline CDR1 reads SGHTA; CDR2 reads FQGNSA. CDR3 protein: CASSWIAGGNNEQFF. The CDR3, as DNA: TGTGCCAGCAGCTGGATAGCGGGGGGGAATAATGAGCAGTTCTTC.

The rearrangement uses TRBV5-1 and TRBJ2-1; a possible D gene is TRBD2 (5 bases). CDR1 and CDR2 (germline): SGHRS, YFSETQ. The CDR3 has 16 amino acids. Trimming stripped 4 bases from V and 5 bases from J, with 19 bases between. The CDR3 nucleotides read TGCGCCAGCAGCATATCCGGAGACCGACTAAACAATGAGCAGTTCTTC. It specifies CASSISGDRLNNEQFF.

The CDR3, as DNA: TGTGCCAGCAGACCTAGCGAACTAGGGTTTGTAGGCGATGAGCAGTTCTTC. It specifies CASRPSELGFVGDEQFF. The J gene is TRBJ2-1, the V gene TRBV27; the D gene is possibly TRBD2 (6 bases). V gave up 6 bases and J gave up 8 bases, with 26 bases separating them. This CDR3 has 17 residues. CDR1 is MNHEY and CDR2 is SMNVEV in the germline V gene (reference sequence).

The chain has TRBV29-1 and TRBJ1-4, with D possibly being TRBD1 (6 bases). V was shortened by 7 bases and J by 7 bases, with 16 bases between the two germline ends. Germline CDR1 reads SQVTM; CDR2 reads ANQGSEA. This CDR3 is built from 13 residues. Here the CDR3 reads CSAGGGASEKLFF. CDR3 in DNA: TGCAGCGCCGGTGGGGGGGCCTCTGAAAAACTGTTTTTT.

Remarks on this clonotype: Its ends do not fully match the called genes, so a read error is possible. The chain employs TRBV5-1 and TRBJ1-3; weak D call: TRBD1 (6 bases). From germline, CDR1 is SGHRS and CDR2 YFSETQ. The CDR3 runs 17 residues. CDR3: CASSSATGSRSGTTIYF. The CDR3 region has the DNA TGCGCCAGCAGCTCGGCAACAGGGTCCCGCTCTGGAACCACCATATATTTT.

The chain combines TRBV5-1 with TRBJ2-5, with 9 bases matching TRBD1. The CDR3 has 16 amino acids. V gave up 6 bases and J gave up 2 bases; unmatched junction bases: 11. Germline V gives CDR1 SGHRS, CDR2 YFSETQ. This CDR3 reads CASNGLGDRVQETQYF. CDR3 nucleotides: TGCGCCAGCAACGGACTGGGGGACAGGGTACAAGAGACCCAGTACTTC.

The J gene is TRBJ1-2, the V gene TRBV7-2; 7 positions match TRBD1. This CDR3 has 15 amino acids. Germline lookup yields CDR1 SGHTA and CDR2 FQGNSA. V gave up 5 bases and J gave up 8 bases; unmatched junction bases: 14. This CDR3 is CASSPRMLGGAGYTF. The CDR3 DNA is TGTGCCAGCAGCCCCCGCATGTTAGGGGGCGCCGGCTACACCTTC. Full variable domain (outside the CDR3, taken from reference TRBV7-2 and TRBJ1-2): GAGVSQSPSNKVTEKGKDVELRCDPISGHTALYWYRQSLGQGLEFLIYFQGNSAPDKSGLPSDRFSAERTGGSVSTLTIQRTQQEDSAVYLCASSPRMLGGAGYTFGSGTRLTVV.

This clonotype was observed a few times. The chain couples TRBV20-1 to TRBJ2-2, with 9 bases lining up with TRBD1. Germline-derived CDR1 and CDR2 are DFQATT and SNEGSKA (reference sequence). V shed 5 bases and J 7 bases; nucleotides not matched to a gene: 5. The CDR3 has 13 residues. CDR3 DNA sequence: TGCAGTGCTCTACAGGGGGCCGGCGGGGAGCTGTTTTTT. Residues: CSALQGAGGELFF.

The table lists this clonotype with a few counts. The gene calls are TRBV7-2 and TRBJ2-7; perhaps TRBD2 as D (7 bases). This CDR3 has 14 amino acids. The germline V gene has CDR1 SGHTA and CDR2 FQGNSA. The V end was cut by 4 bases, the J end by 0 bases, with 10 bases between. The CDR3 DNA reads TGTGCCAGCAGCTCGCGGGGGCCCTCCTACGAGCAGTACTTC. It encodes CASSSRGPSYEQYF.

The chain is built from TRBV5-1 and TRBJ1-2; the D is unclear. This CDR3 is built from 12 residues. From germline, CDR1 is SGHRS and CDR2 YFSETQ. Trimming removed 5 bases at V and 5 bases at J, with 10 bases between. The CDR3 DNA is TGCGCCAGCAGACCAGACCTTTATGGCTACACCTTC. Encoded protein: CASRPDLYGYTF.